A selection of T cell receptor beta chains follows, all from one sample in a study of T cell repertoires in cytomegalovirus infection. TCRdb processed the reads anew with MiXCR; each CDR3 protein has one entry. The table lists 500,000 to 600,000 distinct CDR3 sequences, about 15% of them singletons, with about 24% in the top ten. Sample: CD8+ T cells from PBMCs. These receptor sequences come from a human donor in good health (CMV status not recorded). Some clones in this sample may be carry-over from other donors' samples. Both conserved end residues are part of each CDR3. Each record gives: V gene, clone size, D gene, J gene, CDR3 DNA, CDR3 protein. D genes are given only for firm matches. Expanded clones are given a class, and other clones once, few, many or no size at all.

TRBV27	NA	NA	TRBJ1-1	TGTGCCAGCACCATCGGGGGACCCGACACTGAAGCTTTCTTT	CASTIGGPDTEAFF
TRBV5-4	many	TRBD1	TRBJ1-3	TGTGCCAGCAGCTTTCGGGACAGGTTCTCTGGAAACACCATATATTTT	CASSFRDRFSGNTIYF
TRBV7-2	many	NA	TRBJ2-3	TGTGCCAGCAGCTTACCGGGGGCCCAAGATACGCAGTATTTT	CASSLPGAQDTQYF
TRBV29-1	few	TRBD1	TRBJ2-5	TGCAGCGTTGATGAAGGGACAGGGAGAGAGACCCAGTACTTC	CSVDEGTGRETQYF
TRBV6-5	many	NA	TRBJ1-2	TGTGCCAGCAGTTACTCGATCGCGAGAGGAGCTAACTATGGCTACACCTTC	CASSYSIARGANYGYTF
TRBV4-1	many	TRBD1	TRBJ1-5	TGCGCCAGCAGCCGGGGGACAGGGGGAGGACAGCCCCAGCATTTT	CASSRGTGGGQPQHF
TRBV28	NA	TRBD1	TRBJ2-7	TGTGCCAGCAGTTCAGCGACCGGGACAGGGGCGCGCGAGCAGTACTTC	CASSSATGTGAREQYF
TRBV12-3/TRBV12-4	many	NA	TRBJ2-3	TGTGCCAGCAGAGAGGGGGGGGCCATACGAGATACGCAGTATTTT	CASREGGAIRDTQYF
TRBV27	NA	NA	TRBJ2-7	TGTGCCAGCAGTTTGAGAGGGTCAACCTACGAGCAGTACTTC	CASSLRGSTYEQYF
TRBV12-3/TRBV12-4	many	TRBD1	TRBJ1-2	TGTGCCAGCAGTTTAAAACGGACAGGGATCTATGGCTACACCTTC	CASSLKRTGIYGYTF
TRBV9	once	NA	TRBJ2-5	TGTGCCAGCAGCGCTGAGGGACGCCAGCGAGCGGAGACCCAGTACTTC	CASSAEGRQRAETQYF
TRBV10-3	NA	TRBD1	TRBJ2-7	TGTGCCATCAAGATTGACAGGGCTGGCGAGCAGTACTTC	CAIKIDRAGEQYF
TRBV27	many	NA	TRBJ2-6	TGTGCCAGCAGTACCCCCTCTGGGGCCAACGTCCTGACTTTC	CASSTPSGANVLTF
TRBV7-9	many	TRBD1	TRBJ2-3	TGTGCCAGCAGCCCGGACAGGGGGAACACAGATACGCAGTATTTT	CASSPDRGNTDTQYF
TRBV2	few	TRBD2	TRBJ2-2	TGTGCCAGCAGTGAACGGGGCGGGAGTACCGGGGAGCTGTTTTTT	CASSERGGSTGELFF
TRBV5-1	NA	NA	TRBJ1-6	TGCGCCAGCAGCTTGGGGGGGGGCTCCTATAATTCACCCCTCCACTTT	CASSLGGGSYNSPLHF
TRBV9	NA	TRBD2	TRBJ2-1	TGTGCCAGCAGCCCATTCCTTACTAGCGGGGGACGGGGTGAGCAGTTCTTC	CASSPFLTSGGRGEQFF
TRBV15	many	NA	TRBJ1-3	TGTGCCACCAGCAGAGCCACCAACACCATATATTTT	CATSRATNTIYF
TRBV24-1	many	NA	TRBJ1-2	TGTGCCACCAGTGATTCAGACCTAAACTATGGCTACACCTTC	CATSDSDLNYGYTF
TRBV12-3/TRBV12-4	many	TRBD1	TRBJ2-3	TGTGCCAGCAGTCGGGACAGTCGGAATCGGCAGTATTTT	CASSRDSRNRQYF
TRBV7-8	many	NA	TRBJ2-7	TGTGCCAGCAGCTTAGCACGTCCGGGACCTATCCCTTACGAGCAGTACTTC	CASSLARPGPIPYEQYF
TRBV4-2	few	NA	TRBJ1-1	TGTGCCAGCAGCCAAGTGGGGGAGGGGAAGAACACTGAAGCTTTCTTT	CASSQVGEGKNTEAFF
TRBV20-1	NA	TRBD1	TRBJ2-7	TGCAGTGCCAGACAGGGGGAGGACGAGCAGTACTTC	CSARQGEDEQYF
TRBV7-9	many	TRBD2	TRBJ2-5	TGTGCCAGCGACCGTATTAGCGGGAGGGAGACCCAGTACTTC	CASDRISGRETQYF
TRBV7-6	many	TRBD2	TRBJ2-1	TGTGCCAGCAGCCTCAGGACTAGCGGGGACTACAATGAGCAGTTCTTC	CASSLRTSGDYNEQFF
TRBV7-9	many	NA	TRBJ2-7	TGTGCCAGCAGCCCCGTGGGATCTCGGGACTACGAGCAGTACTTC	CASSPVGSRDYEQYF
TRBV12-5	many	TRBD1	TRBJ1-2	TGTGCTAGTGGATCCGACAGGGCCACCTCGCACCACTATGGCTACACCTTC	CASGSDRATSHHYGYTF
TRBV7-6	once	NA	TRBJ1-1	TGTGCCAGCAGCTTTTCCACAGGGATGAACACTGAAGCTTTCTTT	CASSFSTGMNTEAFF
TRBV5-6	NA	NA	TRBJ2-1	TGTGCCAGCAGCTTGGTGCAGGCGGATGAGCAGTTCTTC	CASSLVQADEQFF
TRBV7-3	many	TRBD2	TRBJ2-2	TGTGCCAGCAGCTCACCCGTGACTAGCGGGCCGAACACCGGGGAGCTGTTTTTT	CASSSPVTSGPNTGELFF
TRBV5-5	NA	NA	TRBJ1-4	TGTGCCAGCAGCTTGGAGTCCGGTCGGAGTAATGAAAAACTGTTTTTT	CASSLESGRSNEKLFF
TRBV27	NA	TRBD2	TRBJ2-7	TGTGCCAGCCCCTCCGGGGGGGTAGGGTACGAGCAGTACTTC	CASPSGGVGYEQYF
TRBV7-2	many	NA	TRBJ1-4	TGTGCCAGCAGCCCGAGCTTAGGAAAACTGTTTTTT	CASSPSLGKLFF
TRBV10-3	many	TRBD2	TRBJ2-7	TGTGCCATCAGTGAGGGCGGCGGGAGTTCCTACGAGCAGTACTTC	CAISEGGGSSYEQYF
TRBV6-6	NA	NA	TRBJ1-1	TGTGCCACCCACAGGAGTAACACTGAAGCTTTCTTT	CATHRSNTEAFF
TRBV11-2	many	TRBD2	TRBJ2-7	TGTGCCAGCAGTCACTCTAGCGGGAGGTCGCCTTACGAGCAGTACTTC	CASSHSSGRSPYEQYF
TRBV4-2	NA	TRBD1	TRBJ2-2	TGTGCCAGCAGCCAAGAGAAGTGGCAGGGGGTCGTCGGGGAGCTGTTTTTT	CASSQEKWQGVVGELFF
TRBV7-9	NA	NA	TRBJ2-1	TGTGCCAGCAGCTTAGCTGGGGCCCAGGAGGAGCAGTTCTTC	CASSLAGAQEEQFF
TRBV20-1	few	NA	TRBJ2-7	TGCAGTGCTAGAGATGTGGGGGAAACAACCTACGAGCAGTACTTC	CSARDVGETTYEQYF
TRBV6-1	many	TRBD1	TRBJ2-7	TGTGCCAGCAGCGGACAGGGGGCTCCCTACGAGCAGTACTTC	CASSGQGAPYEQYF
TRBV27	few	NA	TRBJ2-7	TGTGCCAGCAGCGGAGGGCGCGAGCAGTACTTC	CASSGGREQYF
TRBV4-2	few	TRBD2	TRBJ2-1	TGTGCCAGCAGCCCGCAAGGGGTGGGGGAGGGCCTGAACAATGAGCAGTTCTTC	CASSPQGVGEGLNNEQFF
TRBV6-6	few	NA	TRBJ1-5	TGTGCCAGCCACATTGAAGGGAGCAATCAGCCCCAGCATTTT	CASHIEGSNQPQHF
TRBV3-1	NA	TRBD2	TRBJ2-7	TGTGCCAGCAGCCAAGGGACTAGGGACTACGAGCAGTACTTC	CASSQGTRDYEQYF
TRBV7-9	many	NA	TRBJ1-6	TGTGCCAGCAGCTTAAAAGTCGGCAGGGCAAATTCACCCCTCCACTTT	CASSLKVGRANSPLHF
TRBV4-1	few	NA	TRBJ2-2	TGCGCCAGCAGCCAAACCTACACAGAAACCGGGGAGCTGTTTTTT	CASSQTYTETGELFF
TRBV12-3/TRBV12-4	many	NA	TRBJ1-5	TGTGCCAGCACCTCTATACAGACCGCCGGGGGTCCCAATCAGCCCCAGCATTTT	CASTSIQTAGGPNQPQHF
TRBV6-6	many	NA	TRBJ1-1	TGTGCCAGCAGTTACTCGGAAGGGAAAACTGAAGCTTTCTTT	CASSYSEGKTEAFF
TRBV5-6	few	NA	TRBJ1-1	TGTGCCAGCAGCTTTCCCCCGGGGTTTAACACTGAAGCTTTCTTT	CASSFPPGFNTEAFF
TRBV28	few	NA	TRBJ1-1	TGTGCCACCCAAGGACGGGGCAGAGCTTTCTTT	CATQGRGRAFF
TRBV11-2	many	NA	TRBJ1-2	TGTGCCAGCAGCTGGGCAGGGATCGATGGCTACACCTTC	CASSWAGIDGYTF
TRBV27	NA	TRBD1	TRBJ1-4	TGTGCCAGCAGTTTACTGTCAGGGGGCCTCTCAGACGAAAAACTGTTTTTT	CASSLLSGGLSDEKLFF
TRBV7-9	many	NA	TRBJ1-1	TGTGCCAGCAGCTTACTATCCGGAGCAGGGGAGGACACTGAAGCTTTCTTT	CASSLLSGAGEDTEAFF
TRBV27	many	NA	TRBJ2-3	TGTGCCAGCAGTTTCCTCGGGACAGATACGCAGTATTTT	CASSFLGTDTQYF
TRBV19	many	NA	TRBJ2-1	TGTGCCAGTAGTATAGTTAACAGTTACAATGAGCAGTTCTTC	CASSIVNSYNEQFF
TRBV7-9	many	TRBD2	TRBJ2-3	TGTGCCAGCAGTCCGACTAGCGGGGGGGCTTCTAGCACAGATACGCAGTATTTT	CASSPTSGGASSTDTQYF
TRBV24-1	few	NA	TRBJ2-1	TGTGCCACCAGTGATTCACTAGCCCCCGATGAGCAGTTCTTC	CATSDSLAPDEQFF
TRBV12-5	NA	NA	TRBJ2-2	TGTGCTAGTGGTTTGCGGGGCACCGGGGAGCTGTTTTTT	CASGLRGTGELFF
TRBV7-9	many	NA	TRBJ2-3	TGTGCCAGCAGCTTCGAGACTACGCAGTATTTT	CASSFETTQYF